This entry lists 27 T cell receptor beta chains sequenced from one sample in a study of blood T cell repertoires in COVID-19. Profiled with immunoSEQ multiplex PCR; TCRdb holds only in-frame clones, not every one. The sample records roughly 53,000 clones, about three quarters being singletons. Sequences were obtained from peripheral blood. Receptors were obtained from a man between 65 and 79 years old with active or convalescent COVID-19.

In DNA, the CDR3 is TGCGCCAGCAGCTTGGGAACAGACTATGGCTACACCTTC. It encodes CASSLGTDYGYTF. The rearrangement joins TRBV5-1 to TRBJ1-2, with D uncertain. The CDR3 is made up of 13 amino acids. CDR1 is SGHRS and CDR2 is YFSETQ in the germline V gene. Trimming stripped 0 bases from V and 3 bases from J, with 6 bases between.

CDR3 amino acids: CASRAASSEQYF. For the CDR3, the DNA is TGTGCCAGCAGGGCAGCTTCTAGCGAGCAGTACTTC. The chain couples TRBV12-3 or TRBV12-4 to TRBJ2-7, with D unclear. CDR3 length: 12 amino acids. V lost 6 bases and J 6 bases, leaving 12 bases between the germline ends.

V is TRBV27 and J is TRBJ1-4, with TRBD1 identical over 10 bases. The length of the CDR3 is 15 residues. V lost 1 base to trimming and J lost 8 bases; unmatched junction nucleotides: 4. Germline-derived CDR1 and CDR2 are MNHEY and SMNVEV (reference sequence). CDR3 coding DNA: TGTGCCAGCAGTTTATTTGGGACAGGGGTGGAAAAACTGTTTTTT. Its protein is CASSLFGTGVEKLFF.

The chain has TRBV18 and TRBJ2-7, with 7 bases identical to TRBD1. Germline loops: CDR1 KGHSH, CDR2 LQKENI. The CDR3 contains 13 residues. Trimming took 3 bases from V and 2 from J; bases not matched to a gene: 1. The CDR3 coding sequence is TGTGCCAGCTCACCGGACAGGACCTACGAGCAGTACTTC. Protein: CASSPDRTYEQYF.

This clone was counted a single time. The rearrangement joins TRBV5-1 to TRBJ2-1; the D gene is possibly TRBD2 (5 bases). Trimming removed 4 bases from V and 0 bases from J, with 8 bases in between. CDR1 is SGHRS and CDR2 is YFSETQ in the germline V gene. The CDR3 has 14 amino acids. The CDR3 protein is CASSGSSSYNEQFF. CDR3 nucleotide sequence: TGCGCCAGCAGCGGGAGTAGCTCCTACAATGAGCAGTTCTTC.

The chain couples TRBV12-5 to TRBJ2-6; D gene unclear. Germline assignment: CDR1 LGHNT and CDR2 FRNRAP. This CDR3 comprises 14 residues. The V and J ends lost 7 bases and 0 bases respectively, with 7 bases between them. The CDR3 protein is CASAFSSGANVLTF. DNA of the CDR3: TGTGCTAGTGCTTTTAGCTCTGGGGCCAACGTCCTGACTTTC. Filled out from reference TRBV12-5 and TRBJ2-6, the complete variable domain reads DARVTQTPRHKVTEMGQEVTMRCQPILGHNTVFWYRQTMMQGLELLAYFRNRAPLDDSGMPKDRFSAEMPDATLATLKIQPSEPRDSAVYFCASAFSSGANVLTFGAGSRLTVL.

This chain joins TRBV28 and TRBJ1-2; D uncertain. Trimming pared 3 bases from V and 4 bases from J, leaving 6 bases between. The CDR3 spans 12 residues. The V gene's germline CDR1 is MDHEN and CDR2 SYDVKM. The CDR3 is CASSFSVYGYTF. CDR3 nucleotide sequence: TGTGCCAGCAGTTTTTCAGTCTATGGCTACACCTTC.

V and J are TRBV2 and TRBJ1-4; 8 bases agree with TRBD1. The CDR3 runs to 14 residues. V dropped 8 bases and J dropped 8; count of bases not matched to a gene: 10. The germline V gene has CDR1 SNHLY and CDR2 FYNNEI. The CDR3 loop reads CASGRDRSIEKLFF. CDR3 sequence (DNA): TGTGCCAGCGGTCGGGACAGGTCAATCGAAAAACTGTTTTTT.

A few counts support this clone. The rearrangement joins TRBV7-9 to TRBJ1-2; a possible D gene is TRBD1 (6 bases). In germline, CDR1 is SEHNR, CDR2 FQNEAQ (reference sequence). V lost 0 bases and J lost 8, with 13 bases in between. The CDR3 has 14 amino acids. Here the CDR3 reads CASSLARPGEGYTF. CDR3 bases: TGTGCCAGCAGCTTAGCGCGCCCAGGGGAAGGCTACACCTTC.

In DNA form, the CDR3 reads TGCGCCAGCAGCTTTGACAGCTCTGGAAACACCATATATTTT. Protein product: CASSFDSSGNTIYF. The chain joins TRBV5-1 to TRBJ1-3; the D gene is possibly TRBD1 (5 bases). Trimming shortened V by 2 bases and J by 0 bases, and 6 bases separated the two germline ends. CDR3 length equals 14 residues. The germline V gene has CDR1 SGHRS and CDR2 YFSETQ.

The chain joins TRBV12-3 or TRBV12-4 to TRBJ1-2; 7 bases agree with TRBD1. V gave up 7 bases and J gave up 5 bases; unmatched junction bases: 7. The CDR3 loop spans 13 amino acids. CDR3 sequence reads: CASNRGQQYGYTF. The CDR3 region has the DNA TGTGCCAGCAATCGGGGACAGCAGTATGGCTACACCTTC.

As DNA, the CDR3 is TGTGCCAGCAGCGGCTCTGGGACAGGGAAAAATGAGCAGTTCTTC. Its translation: CASSGSGTGKNEQFF. This rearrangement joins TRBV13 to TRBJ2-1; TRBD1 agrees at 9 bases. The CDR3 spans 15 residues. Per germline, CDR1 PRHDT and CDR2 FYEKMQ (reference sequence). The ends lost 5 bases at V and 7 bases at J; junction bases unmatched: 9.

The chain carries TRBV6-2 or TRBV6-3 and TRBJ2-7; no firm D call. Germline V CDR1 and CDR2: MNHEY, SVGEGT. With 5 bases removed from V and 2 bases from J, the gap between germline ends came to 7 bases. This CDR3 region has 12 residues. The CDR3 loop reads CASSPLAYEQYF. DNA for the CDR3: TGTGCCAGCAGTCCACTGGCCTACGAGCAGTACTTC.

The V gene is TRBV4-2, the J gene TRBJ2-5, with 11 bases lining up with TRBD2. Germline values: CDR1 LGHNA, CDR2 YNFKEQ. V gave up 8 bases and J gave up 5 bases; unmatched junction bases: 7. The CDR3 has 14 residues. The CDR3 here is CASGPGLAEETQYF. The CDR3 nucleotides are TGTGCCAGCGGGCCGGGACTAGCGGAGGAGACCCAGTACTTC.

This clone was counted ten times or more. The genes are TRBV7-3 and TRBJ1-1; a weak D match, TRBD1 (5 bases). CDR3 size: 13 residues. The V gene's germline CDR1 is SGHTA and CDR2 FQGTGA. Trimming stripped 4 bases from V and 1 base from J, with 7 bases between. The CDR3 nucleotides are TGTGCCAGCAGCTCTCAGGGGAACACTGAAGCTTTCTTT. This translates into CASSSQGNTEAFF.

The chain employs TRBV27 and TRBJ1-1; D possibly corresponds to TRBD1 (6 bases). V gave up 2 bases and J gave up 1 base, with 14 bases separating them. The CDR3 has 16 residues. Germline assignment: CDR1 MNHEY and CDR2 SMNVEV (reference sequence). CDR3 nucleotide sequence: TGTGCCAGCAGTTTAGGGGGCGGCCAGGCGAACACTGAAGCTTTCTTT. Encoded protein: CASSLGGGQANTEAFF.

This chain connects TRBV7-2 to TRBJ1-5; possible D gene TRBD1, 5 bases. The V gene lost 2 bases and the J gene lost 10 bases, with 15 bases spanning the gap. The CDR3 has 14 residues. Germline lookup yields CDR1 SGHTA and CDR2 FQGNSA. CDR3 residues: CASSLSGRGLPQHF. DNA for the CDR3: TGTGCCAGCAGCTTAAGCGGGAGGGGCCTACCCCAGCATTTT.

This sequence joins TRBV5-1 and TRBJ1-5; D unclear. Trimming stripped 0 bases from V and 6 bases from J, with 10 bases between. Germline-derived CDR1 and CDR2 are SGHRS and YFSETQ. The CDR3 extends over 14 amino acids. CDR3 nucleotide sequence: TGCGCCAGCAGCTTGGCCCCAGGCACTCAGCCCCAGCATTTT. This sequence encodes CASSLAPGTQPQHF. The full variable domain, rest sourced from reference TRBV5-1 and TRBJ1-5, is KAGVTQTPRYLIKTRGQQVTLSCSPISGHRSVSWYQQTPGQGLQFLFEYFSETQRNKGNFPGRFSGRQFSNSRSEMNVSTLELGDSALYLCASSLAPGTQPQHFGDGTRLSIL.

V gene TRBV28 combines with J gene TRBJ2-7, with D uncertain. V was trimmed by 2 bases and J by 0 bases, leaving 8 bases between them. The V gene's germline CDR1 is MDHEN and CDR2 SYDVKM. The CDR3 contains 14 residues. Here the CDR3 DNA reads TGTGCCAGCAGTTTACACCGGAGCTCCTACGAGCAGTACTTC. Its protein is CASSLHRSSYEQYF. The complete variable domain, with remaining parts taken from reference TRBV28 and TRBJ2-7, reads DVKVTQSSRYLVKRTGEKVFLECVQDMDHENMFWYRQDPGLGLRLIYFSYDVKMKEKGDIPEGYSVSREKKERFSLILESASTNQTSMYLCASSLHRSSYEQYFGPGTRLTVT.

This rearrangement joins TRBV5-5 to TRBJ1-2; D not resolved. The CDR3 has 12 residues. The germline CDR1 and CDR2 sequences are SGHKS and YYEKEE (reference sequence). Trimming left V 0 bases short and J 8 bases short, with 8 bases between. The CDR3 region is CASSLVPVGYTF. The CDR3 DNA follows: TGTGCCAGCAGCTTGGTTCCGGTAGGCTACACCTTC.

The chain links TRBV30 to TRBJ1-2; D may be TRBD1 (5 bases). Between the trimmed V and J ends, which lost 2 bases and 4 bases, there was a span of 11 bases. The germline V gene has CDR1 GTSNPN and CDR2 SVGIG (reference sequence). The CDR3 is 13 amino acids. CDR3 nucleotide sequence: TGTGCCTGGAGTAAAGGGGCAGGCTATGGCTACACCTTC. Protein product: CAWSKGAGYGYTF.

The chain links TRBV5-1 to TRBJ2-5; D ambiguous. The CDR3 covers 15 residues. V was trimmed by 1 base and J by 1 base, leaving 11 bases between them. The germline gives CDR1 SGHRS, CDR2 YFSETQ. The CDR3 nucleotides are TGCGCCAGCAGCTTGCTTGCACAGCTCCAAGAGACCCAGTACTTC. This sequence encodes CASSLLAQLQETQYF. The variable domain in full, completed from reference TRBV5-1 and TRBJ2-5, reads KAGVTQTPRYLIKTRGQQVTLSCSPISGHRSVSWYQQTPGQGLQFLFEYFSETQRNKGNFPGRFSGRQFSNSRSEMNVSTLELGDSALYLCASSLLAQLQETQYFGPGTRLLVL.

This clone was detected a few times. The V and J genes are TRBV10-3 and TRBJ1-3, with D maybe TRBD1 (5 bases). The CDR3 runs to 14 residues. The V gene's germline CDR1 is ENHRY and CDR2 SYGVKD. Trimming cost V 11 bases and J 2 bases, with 16 bases left between them. CDR3 nucleotide sequence: TGTGCCGCAAGGGGTTTTTCCGCTGGAAACACCATATATTTT. This encodes CAARGFSAGNTIYF.

The CDR3 coding sequence is TGCGCCAGCAGCCCCTTAGCGGGAGGGGCGGATACGCAGTATTTT. Protein product: CASSPLAGGADTQYF. The chain recombines TRBV4-1 with TRBJ2-3, with 11 bases matching TRBD2. CDR1 is MGHRA and CDR2 is YSYEKL in the germline V gene. The CDR3 is made up of 15 amino acids. The V segment lost 4 bases and the J segment 6 bases; nucleotides outside the gene matches: 6.

This clone has just one count. V and J are TRBV2 and TRBJ2-7; TRBD2 aligns across 10 bases. The CDR3 runs to 14 residues. Unmatched junction bases numbered 7, after V lost 8 bases and J lost 3 bases. Germline V gene lookup returns CDR1 SNHLY and CDR2 FYNNEI. The CDR3 region is CASDFRTSGYEQYF. CDR3 nucleotide sequence: TGTGCCAGCGATTTCAGGACTAGCGGCTACGAGCAGTACTTC.

The chain couples TRBV6-2 or TRBV6-3 to TRBJ2-7; TRBD1 is a possible D gene (6 bases). Trimming removed 5 bases from V and 5 bases from J, with 13 bases in between. The germline CDR1 and CDR2 sequences are MNHEY and SVGEGT. The CDR3 length is 13 residues. The CDR3 spells CASSQQGFNEQYF. The CDR3 DNA is TGTGCCAGCAGTCAACAGGGTTTCAACGAGCAGTACTTC.

V usage is TRBV9 and J usage is TRBJ2-3; TRBD2 is a possible D gene (7 bases). CDR1 is SGDLS and CDR2 is YYNGEE in the germline V gene. V lost 0 bases and J lost 0, with 14 bases in between. CDR3 length equals 17 residues. CDR3 sequence reads: CASSVDPAGASTDTQYF. The DNA for the CDR3 is TGTGCCAGCAGCGTAGACCCGGCGGGGGCTAGCACAGATACGCAGTATTTT.